This T cell receptor beta chain came from a study of STAT3 mutations in large granular lymphocyte leukemia. This CDR3 has 13 amino acids. V shed 2 bases and J shed 2 bases, with 5 bases lying between them. The germline V gene encodes CDR1 KGHSH and CDR2 LQKENI. Regarding this clone: Antigen: not known.

TCRbeta libraries averaged around 40,000 productive templates per sample. Data came from immunoSEQ multiplex PCR; TCRdb stores just in-frame clones and leaves some out. The repertoire holds about 15,000 clones, about 83% seen once, with around 9% in the top ten. General observations from the study: Sampling intervals varied between patients and samples. TCR clonotype switching after therapy occurred in about 35% of the 18 patients. No sample exists from the first appearance of each clone. Every T-cell large granular lymphocyte leukemia patient had at least one immunodominant TCR beta clonotype.

The specimen sequenced was peripheral blood mononuclear cells. The TCR was taken from a middle-aged man with T-cell large granular lymphocyte leukemia. Some clones in this sample may be carry-over from other donors' samples. This chain connects TRBV18 to TRBJ2-3; D gene ambiguous. The chain's CDR3 is CASSPTTTDTQYF. CDR3 DNA: TGTGCCAGCTCACCAACCACCACAGATACGCAGTATTTT.